The entry below describes one TCR beta chain. Sample time point: pretreatment peripheral blood. These data are taken from a study of PD-L1 blockade in urothelial cancer. Whole-study context: Patients' histories included 0 to 3 prior chemotherapy regimens. There were a median of about 140,000 T cells in blood samples.

Sequencing used immunoSEQ multiplex PCR; TCRdb keeps in-frame clones, though not all of them. The sample has just over 50,000 clones; around 72% are singletons. V lost 6 bases to trimming and J lost 2 bases; unmatched junction nucleotides: 13. The CDR3 runs 17 residues. Per the germline V gene, CDR1 is MDHEN and CDR2 is SYDVKM. This sequence originates from a man between 65 and 80 years old with urothelial cancer. Sequencing was performed on PBMCs, taken around atezolizumab (anti-PD-L1) treatment. J is TRBJ2-1 and V is TRBV28, with 7 bases fitting TRBD1. Here the CDR3 DNA reads TGTGCCAGCAGAACCGTTCAGGGGGACAGCACCTACAATGAGCAGTTCTTC. As protein: CASRTVQGDSTYNEQFF.